Each of the 21 T cell receptor beta chains below was sequenced from the same sample in a study of T-cell reconstitution after alpha-beta-depleted transplantation in children. Unique molecular identifiers were incorporated into the prepared TCRbeta library. TCRdb analysed the PCR reads with MiXCR anew, one entry per CDR3 protein. Of some 490,000 distinct CDR3 sequences in the sample, around an eighth were seen once. The input for sequencing was PBMCs from the stem cell graft donor, taken from the stem cell graft. The receptor set was obtained from a human donor who donated a stem cell graft to a child with combined immunodeficiency.

This clonotype was recorded at least ten times. The rearrangement joins TRBV12-3 or TRBV12-4 to TRBJ2-2; D is perhaps TRBD1 (5 bases). The V end lost 4 bases, the J end lost 6 bases, and 12 bases lay between the germline ends. The length of the CDR3 is 14 residues. In nucleotides, the CDR3 is TGTGCCAGCAGTTGGCAGGGAAAATCCGGGGAGCTGTTTTTT. Residues: CASSWQGKSGELFF.

This clonotype was counted ten times or more. The gene calls are TRBV5-1 and TRBJ2-5, with D possibly TRBD1 on 6 matching bases. The germline CDR1 and CDR2 sequences are SGHRS and YFSETQ. V lost 4 bases and J lost 5, with 21 bases in between. The CDR3 runs 16 residues. Here the CDR3 DNA reads TGCGCCAGCAGCCCGGGTCGGGGACAACCCAGGGAGACCCAGTACTTC. It specifies CASSPGRGQPRETQYF.

This clonotype was seen a few times. The V call is TRBV23-1, the J call TRBJ2-5; tentatively, D is TRBD1 (6 bases). TRBV23-1 is an open reading frame whose function is uncertain. V was shortened by 6 bases and J by 5 bases, with 10 bases between the two germline ends. The CDR3 length is 12 residues. CDR3 amino acids: CASSRGWETQYF. Here the CDR3 DNA reads TGCGCCAGCAGCAGGGGTTGGGAGACCCAGTACTTC.

This clonotype occurred a few times. The chain uses TRBV7-3 and TRBJ1-2, with D maybe TRBD1 (5 bases). Trimming took 1 base from V and 3 from J, leaving 15 bases between them. The V gene's germline CDR1 is SGHTA and CDR2 FQGTGA. This CDR3 spans 16 amino acids. The CDR3 region is CASSLNPGAADYGYTF. DNA of the CDR3: TGTGCCAGCAGCTTAAACCCCGGGGCAGCTGACTATGGCTACACCTTC.

The sample holds a few counts of this clonotype. The chain has TRBV30 and TRBJ1-5; 7 bases line up with TRBD1. From germline, CDR1 is GTSNPN and CDR2 SVGIG (reference sequence). The CDR3 sequence is 13 residues long. Trimming took 3 bases from V and 4 from J; bases not matched to a gene: 3. CDR3 residues: CAWRTGPNQPQHF. CDR3 bases: TGTGCCTGGAGGACAGGGCCGAATCAGCCCCAGCATTTT.

The chain employs TRBV9 and TRBJ2-1; 12 nucleotides align to TRBD1. V gave up 3 bases and J gave up 6 bases; unmatched junction bases: 7. Germline V gives CDR1 SGDLS, CDR2 YYNGEE. CDR3 size: 16 residues. CDR3 in amino acids: CASSGGTGGISNEQFF. As DNA, the CDR3 is TGTGCCAGCAGCGGTGGGACAGGGGGCATAAGCAATGAGCAGTTCTTC.

V gene TRBV5-1 combines with J gene TRBJ2-3; maybe TRBD1 (6 bases). The length of the CDR3 is 16 residues. The germline V gene has CDR1 SGHRS and CDR2 YFSETQ. With 2 bases removed from V and 7 bases from J, the gap between germline ends came to 20 bases. In DNA, the CDR3 is TGCGCCAGCAGCTTCACCGGGACAAGACCGGGGAATACGCAGTATTTT. This encodes CASSFTGTRPGNTQYF.

This CDR3 reads CASSLDGNPSEAFF. The CDR3 DNA reads as TGCGCCAGCAGCTTGGACGGTAACCCCTCTGAAGCTTTCTTT. The chain recombines TRBV5-1 with TRBJ1-1; D unresolved. This CDR3 has 14 residues. Germline assignment: CDR1 SGHRS and CDR2 YFSETQ. Trimming stripped 0 bases from V and 6 bases from J, with 12 bases between.

This clonotype has only a few counts. CDR3: CASSPRGYPYEQYF. Here the CDR3 DNA reads TGTGCCAGCAGCCCCAGGGGGTATCCCTACGAGCAGTACTTC. The rearrangement links TRBV27 to TRBJ2-7, with 7 bases fitting TRBD1. The CDR3 is made up of 14 amino acids. The V segment lost 6 bases and the J segment 2 bases; nucleotides outside the gene matches: 7. Germline V gene data show CDR1 as MNHEY and CDR2 as SMNVEV (reference sequence).

The chain carries TRBV7-2 and TRBJ2-2; possibly TRBD2 for D (6 bases). CDR1 SGHTA and CDR2 FQGNSA come from the germline V gene. The CDR3 is 18 residues long. Trimming removed 2 bases from V and 5 bases from J, with 21 bases in between. The CDR3 DNA is TGTGCCAGCAGCTTAAAGAGGGCAACGGGAGAGAAGACCGGGGAGCTGTTTTTT. Residues: CASSLKRATGEKTGELFF.

V and J are TRBV3-1 and TRBJ2-7; 8 bases agree with TRBD2. The CDR3 consists of 15 residues. Germline-derived CDR1 and CDR2 are LGHDT and YNNKEL (reference sequence). The V and J ends lost 4 bases and 0 bases, in that order; junction bases with no gene match: 5. For the CDR3, the DNA is TGTGCCAGCAGCCCCGTGACTAGCGCCTCCTACGAGCAGTACTTC. Encoded protein: CASSPVTSASYEQYF.

In its sample, this clonotype was seen many times. The CDR3 loop reads CASSRGLAGDEQYF. CDR3 DNA sequence: TGTGCCAGCTCACGGGGGCTAGCGGGAGACGAGCAGTACTTC. V usage is TRBV18 and J usage is TRBJ2-7; 10 bases agree with TRBD2. Per the germline V gene, CDR1 is KGHSH and CDR2 is LQKENI. The length of the CDR3 is 14 residues. The J segment lost 5 bases and the V segment lost 4 bases, leaving 5 bases of the junction unmatched.

There are many counts of this clonotype. The V call is TRBV28, the J call TRBJ2-1; tentatively, D is TRBD2 (5 bases). Per germline, CDR1 MDHEN and CDR2 SYDVKM. This CDR3 contains 16 residues. V was shortened by 3 bases and J by 4 bases, with 16 bases between the two germline ends. This chain's CDR3 is CASSLSNGKSYNEQFF. CDR3 DNA sequence: TGTGCCAGCAGTTTGTCGAACGGGAAGAGTTACAATGAGCAGTTCTTC.

This clonotype appeared a few times. The chain links TRBV7-2 to TRBJ2-7; D is unresolved. Germline CDR1 and CDR2: SGHTA and FQGNSA. The CDR3 loop spans 16 amino acids. Trimming left V 4 bases short and J 2 bases short, with 18 bases between. The DNA for the CDR3 is TGTGCCAGCAGCTCCCGCAACTCCGAGGACCCCTACGAGCAGTACTTC. Translating gives CASSSRNSEDPYEQYF.

This clonotype was found a few times. The chain has TRBV7-6 and TRBJ2-2; 8 bases fit TRBD2. In germline, CDR1 is SGHVS, CDR2 FNYEAQ. This CDR3 contains 16 residues. Losses at the gene ends were 0 bases for V and 6 bases for J; bases not matched to a gene: 6. CDR3 region: CASSLAGLAKAGELFF. The CDR3 nucleotides read TGTGCCAGCAGCTTAGCCGGACTAGCCAAGGCCGGGGAGCTGTTTTTT.

The chain couples TRBV12-3 or TRBV12-4 to TRBJ2-2, with unresolved D. V was clipped by 4 bases and J by 4 bases, with 7 bases between them. The CDR3 loop spans 13 amino acids. The chain's CDR3 is CASSWLFTGELFF. Written as DNA, the CDR3 is TGTGCCAGCAGTTGGTTATTCACCGGGGAGCTGTTTTTT.

This clonotype was picked up a small number of times. The rearrangement links TRBV4-1 to TRBJ2-2; 15 bases align to TRBD2. Germline CDR1 and CDR2: MGHRA and YSYEKL. There are 17 residues in the CDR3. Trimming removed 2 bases from V and 4 bases from J; junction bases left unmatched: 2. This CDR3 is CASSQLGLAGGTGELFF. The CDR3 DNA reads TGCGCCAGCAGCCAACTGGGACTAGCGGGGGGCACCGGGGAGCTGTTTTTT.

Ten or more counts support this clonotype. For the CDR3, the DNA is TGTGCCAGCAGCCAGGCCCGGGATGAGCAGTTCTTC. Its protein is CASSQARDEQFF. This rearrangement joins TRBV4-2 to TRBJ2-1, with D unresolved. From germline, CDR1 is LGHNA and CDR2 YNFKEQ. The V end was cut by 3 bases, the J end by 8 bases, with 8 bases between. CDR3 size: 12 residues.

In this sample, this clonotype turned up many times. The V call is TRBV7-9, the J call TRBJ2-2; D is undetermined. The germline V and J ends were trimmed by 7 bases and 1 base, with 16 bases remaining between them. CDR3 length: 16 residues. The germline CDR1 and CDR2 sequences are SEHNR and FQNEAQ (reference sequence). The CDR3 nucleotides read TGTGCCAGCACAGAAGGACCGAAGAAGAACACCGGGGAGCTGTTTTTT. As protein: CASTEGPKKNTGELFF. The variable domain in full, completed from reference TRBV7-9 and TRBJ2-2, reads DTGVSQNPRHKITKRGQNVTFRCDPISEHNRLYWYRQTLGQGPEFLTYFQNEAQLEKSRLLSDRFSAERPKGSFSTLEIQRTEQGDSAMYLCASTEGPKKNTGELFFGEGSRLTVL.

This clonotype came up a few times. The chain combines TRBV12-3 or TRBV12-4 with TRBJ2-7, with 10 bases identical to TRBD2. The CDR3 loop spans 14 amino acids. The junction had 2 bases not matched to a gene; V was cut back by 3 bases and J by 3 bases. Here the CDR3 DNA reads TGTGCCAGCAGTTTTTGGACTAGCGGCTACGAGCAGTACTTC. Its translation: CASSFWTSGYEQYF.

The chain has TRBV7-2 and TRBJ2-7; D is unresolved. The V gene's germline CDR1 is SGHTA and CDR2 FQGNSA. The CDR3 contains 12 residues. The germline V and J ends were trimmed by 5 bases and 7 bases, with 12 bases remaining between them. This CDR3 reads CASSPTLREQYF. The CDR3 DNA reads TGTGCCAGCAGCCCCACCCTACGGGAGCAGTACTTC.